This T cell receptor beta chain was sequenced in a study of cytomegalovirus exposure and HLA in healthy donors. V was clipped by 6 bases and J by 6 bases; unmatched bases: 8. The germline CDR1 and CDR2 sequences are MNHNY and SVGAGI (reference sequence). The CDR3 is made up of 15 amino acids. With 60 Vbeta and 13 Jbeta primers, the PCR was carried out. This table comes from immunoSEQ multiplex PCR, and its TCRdb copy is limited to in-frame clones, with some not included. The sample includes over 150,000 clones, roughly 84% of them seen just once. J is TRBJ2-1 and V is TRBV6-6; 10 nucleotides agree with TRBD1. The sequence was obtained from a boy between 2 and 10 years old in good health and CMV-seronegative. The sample was PBMCs. CDR3 DNA: TGTGCCAGCAGCCCGACAGGGGGCCTGGGCAATGAGCAGTTCTTC. The encoded protein is CASSPTGGLGNEQFF.